This TCR beta chain stems from a study of blood T cell repertoires in COVID-19. Seattle-derived patients entered the study during active infection and were followed longitudinally. The sample holds one count of this clone. Assay: immunoSEQ multiplex PCR; the TCRdb copy retains only in-frame clones and omits some. The table records 310,000 or so clones, roughly 86% of them present only once. This receptor was identified in a woman aged 30 to 39 with COVID-19, enrolled during active disease. The sequencing input was peripheral blood.

Written as DNA, the CDR3 is TGTGCCACCAGTGATTTGGGGCTAGCGGACTACAATGAGCAGTTCTTC. Translating gives CATSDLGLADYNEQFF. The chain uses TRBV24-1 and TRBJ2-1; 7 positions match TRBD2. The CDR3 length is 16 residues. Looked up from germline, CDR1 is KGHDR and CDR2 is SFDVKD. V lost 0 bases, J lost 3 bases, and 4 bases stayed unmatched.